This paragraph reports one T cell receptor (beta chain). Its antigen is undetermined. The CDR3 has 14 residues. Looked up from germline, CDR1 is LGHNA and CDR2 is YSLEER. Germline trimming cut 6 bases from V and 5 bases from J; bases unmatched to any gene: 6. Documented time point: baseline, week 1 (first vaccination visit). The treatment was: pre-vaccination baseline after standard-of-care therapy. Patients carried new grade 3 or 4 IDH1-mutant astrocytomas lacking nuclear ATRX. Assay used: immunoSEQ multiplex PCR; TCRdb lists only in-frame clones, some missing. The sample includes approximately 54,000 clones, 65% to 85% of them seen just once. The sample originates from a study of a mutant IDH1 vaccine in newly diagnosed glioma. Study context: Former treatment meant radiotherapy, temozolomide, or both; the majority had gotten both. The study, taken as a whole, reports: It was about 94% of patients that developed vaccine-induced immune responses.

This TCR derives from a young man with glioma. The sample here was PBMCs, taken from a glioma patient treated with radiotherapy, temozolomide or both. The chain is built from TRBV4-3 and TRBJ1-4; TRBD1 matches 7 bases. The CDR3 DNA is TGCGCCAGCAGACGGACAGGTGAAAATGAAAAACTGTTTTTT. Its protein is CASRRTGENEKLFF.